Judged by abundance, the clone carrying this TCR beta chain is medium-sized. Its antigen is unidentified. This sample was taken from a study of CD8+CD57+ T cells in acquired aplastic anemia. Findings and limits, study-wide: Around 27 sequences, all CD8+ CDR3, were shared between patients and controls. With respect to CD8+ Simpson's diversity, patients and controls did not differ significantly.

Profiling that covered TCR beta VDJ and CDR3 relied on genomic DNA as its template. TCRdb reprocessed the reads via MiXCR and lists one record per CDR3 protein. The sample consists of tens of thousands of distinct CDR3 sequences, 76% of them appearing once. Between the trimmed V and J ends, which lost 6 bases and 0 bases, there was a span of 11 bases. CDR1 and CDR2 (germline): SEHNR, FQNEAQ (reference sequence). The CDR3 sequence is 14 residues long. This chain joins TRBV7-9 and TRBJ1-1, with D possibly being TRBD1 (6 bases). This clonotype was sampled from a human donor in good health, serving as a control. Input material: sorted CD4+, CD8+, or CD8+CD57+ T cells (not recorded which) from PBMCs. The CDR3 region is CASRQGYMNTEAFF. CDR3 in DNA: TGTGCCAGCAGACAGGGTTATATGAACACTGAAGCTTTCTTT.